What follows is one T cell receptor beta chain and its context. These data are taken from a study of PD-L1 blockade in urothelial cancer. Germline CDR1 KGHSH, CDR2 LQKENI. V lost 1 base and J lost 0; bases outside the gene matches: 5. The CDR3 spans 17 residues. TCRdb's copy holds only in-frame clones and misses some; the assay was immunoSEQ multiplex PCR. The table lists about 63,000 clones, roughly 76% of them singletons. Specified time point: pretreatment peripheral blood. The sequences come from PBMCs, collected around atezolizumab (anti-PD-L1) treatment. This rearrangement joins TRBV18 to TRBJ1-4, with 7 bases lining up with TRBD1. The receptor was isolated from a man aged 65 to 79 with urothelial cancer. The CDR3 bases are TGTGCCAGCTCACCACGGTCCGACAGGGCAACTAATGAAAAACTGTTTTTT. The encoded protein is CASSPRSDRATNEKLFF.